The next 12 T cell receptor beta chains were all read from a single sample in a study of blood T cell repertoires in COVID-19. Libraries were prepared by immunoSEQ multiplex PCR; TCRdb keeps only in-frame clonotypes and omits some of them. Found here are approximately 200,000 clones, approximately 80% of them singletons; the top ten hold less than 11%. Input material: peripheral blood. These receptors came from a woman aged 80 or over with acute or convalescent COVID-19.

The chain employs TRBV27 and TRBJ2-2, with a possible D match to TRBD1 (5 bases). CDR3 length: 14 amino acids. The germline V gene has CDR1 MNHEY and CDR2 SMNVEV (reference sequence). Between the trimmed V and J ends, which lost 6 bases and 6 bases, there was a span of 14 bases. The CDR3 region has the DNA TGTGCCAGCAGGCTGGACATGGGTGCCGGGGAGCTGTTTTTT. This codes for CASRLDMGAGELFF.

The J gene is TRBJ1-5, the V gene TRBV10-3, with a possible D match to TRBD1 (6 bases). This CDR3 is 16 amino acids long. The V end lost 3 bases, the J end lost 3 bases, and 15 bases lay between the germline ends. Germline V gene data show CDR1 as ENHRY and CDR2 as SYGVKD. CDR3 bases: TGTGCCATCAGTGATCGGGGGGCCTGGGACAATCAGCCCCAGCATTTT. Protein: CAISDRGAWDNQPQHF.

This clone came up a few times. The CDR3 here is CASSRTATNEKLFF. In DNA, the CDR3 is TGCGCCAGCTCAAGGACTGCAACTAATGAAAAACTGTTTTTT. The chain links TRBV5-1 to TRBJ1-4; D is uncertain. The V gene's germline CDR1 is SGHRS and CDR2 YFSETQ. This CDR3 has 14 amino acids. Trimming cost V 7 bases and J 0 bases, with 10 bases left between them. The variable domain in full, with the rest retrieved from reference TRBV5-1 and TRBJ1-4, is KAGVTQTPRYLIKTRGQQVTLSCSPISGHRSVSWYQQTPGQGLQFLFEYFSETQRNKGNFPGRFSGRQFSNSRSEMNVSTLELGDSALYLCASSRTATNEKLFFGSGTQLSVL.

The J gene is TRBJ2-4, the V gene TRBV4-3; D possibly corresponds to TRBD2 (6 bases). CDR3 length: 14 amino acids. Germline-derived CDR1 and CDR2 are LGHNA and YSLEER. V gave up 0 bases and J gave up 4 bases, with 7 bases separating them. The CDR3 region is CASSQEGRKNIQYF. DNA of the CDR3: TGCGCCAGCAGCCAAGAGGGGAGGAAAAACATTCAGTACTTC.

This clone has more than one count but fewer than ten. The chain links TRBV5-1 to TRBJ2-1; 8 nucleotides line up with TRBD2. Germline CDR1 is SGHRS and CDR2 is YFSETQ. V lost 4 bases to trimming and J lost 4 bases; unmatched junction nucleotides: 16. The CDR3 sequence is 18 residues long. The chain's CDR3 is CASSLGWAGGISYNEQFF. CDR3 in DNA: TGCGCCAGCAGCCTCGGGTGGGCGGGGGGTATATCTTACAATGAGCAGTTCTTC.

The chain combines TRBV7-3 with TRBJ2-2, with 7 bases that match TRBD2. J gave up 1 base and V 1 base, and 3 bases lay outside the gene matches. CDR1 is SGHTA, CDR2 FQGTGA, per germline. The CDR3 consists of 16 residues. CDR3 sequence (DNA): TGTGCCAGCAGCTTAATTCCGGGGGGGAACACCGGGGAGCTGTTTTTT. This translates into CASSLIPGGNTGELFF. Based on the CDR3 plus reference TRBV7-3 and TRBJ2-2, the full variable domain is GAGVSQTPSNKVTEKGKYVELRCDPISGHTALYWYRQSLGQGPEFLIYFQGTGAADDSGLPNDRFFAVRPEGSVSTLKIQRTERGDSAVYLCASSLIPGGNTGELFFGEGSRLTVL.

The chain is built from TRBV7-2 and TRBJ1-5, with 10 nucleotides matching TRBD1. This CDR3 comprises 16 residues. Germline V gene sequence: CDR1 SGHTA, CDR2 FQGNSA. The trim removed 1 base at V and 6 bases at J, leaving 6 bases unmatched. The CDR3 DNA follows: TGTGCCAGCAGCTTAGGGGGGACAGGGGAAAGTCAGCCCCAGCATTTT. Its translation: CASSLGGTGESQPQHF.

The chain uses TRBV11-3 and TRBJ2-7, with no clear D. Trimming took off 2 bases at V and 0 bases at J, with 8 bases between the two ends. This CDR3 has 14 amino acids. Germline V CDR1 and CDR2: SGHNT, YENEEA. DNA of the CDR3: TGTGCCAGCAGCTTATCCTCGGGCTCCTACGAGCAGTACTTC. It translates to CASSLSSGSYEQYF.

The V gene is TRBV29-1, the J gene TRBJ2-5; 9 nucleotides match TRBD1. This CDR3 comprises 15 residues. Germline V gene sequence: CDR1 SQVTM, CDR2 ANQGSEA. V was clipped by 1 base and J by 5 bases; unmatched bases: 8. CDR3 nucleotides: TGCAGCGTTGAAGTTGGGACAGGGACTTTCGAGACCCAGTACTTC. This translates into CSVEVGTGTFETQYF.

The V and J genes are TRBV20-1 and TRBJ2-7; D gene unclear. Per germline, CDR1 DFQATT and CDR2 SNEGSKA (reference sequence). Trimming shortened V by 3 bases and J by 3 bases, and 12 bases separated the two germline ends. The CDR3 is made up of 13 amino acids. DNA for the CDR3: TGCAGTGCTAGTCGGGTCCTGAACTACGAGCAGTACTTC. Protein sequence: CSASRVLNYEQYF.

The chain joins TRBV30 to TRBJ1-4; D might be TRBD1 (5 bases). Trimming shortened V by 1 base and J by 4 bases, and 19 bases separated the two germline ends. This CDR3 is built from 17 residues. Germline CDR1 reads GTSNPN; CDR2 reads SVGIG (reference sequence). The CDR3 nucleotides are TGTGCCTGGAGTGGTCAGGGCCGCAGAACTCATAATGAAAAACTGTTTTTT. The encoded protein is CAWSGQGRRTHNEKLFF.

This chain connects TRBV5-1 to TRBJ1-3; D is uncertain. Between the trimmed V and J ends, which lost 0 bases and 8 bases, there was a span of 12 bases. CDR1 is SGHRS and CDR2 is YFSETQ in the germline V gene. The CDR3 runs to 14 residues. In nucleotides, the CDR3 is TGCGCCAGCAGCTTGGCCGCGGGGAGGGACACCATATATTTT. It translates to CASSLAAGRDTIYF.